These 7 T cell receptor beta chains were sequenced from one sample in a study of cytomegalovirus exposure and HLA in healthy donors. PCR primers comprised 60 Vbeta and 13 Jbeta primers. Libraries were prepared by immunoSEQ multiplex PCR; TCRdb keeps only in-frame clonotypes and omits some of them. The profile shows 130,000 to 150,000 clones, 73% of them singletons. The sequencing sample was made of PBMCs. Source of these receptors: a human donor in good health.

The chain links TRBV4-1 to TRBJ2-5, with 9 bases identical to TRBD2. The CDR3 is 16 amino acids. V lost 0 bases and J lost 5; bases outside the gene matches: 7. From germline, CDR1 is MGHRA and CDR2 YSYEKL. In DNA form, the CDR3 reads TGCGCCAGCAGCCAAGAGGGGGCGGGGGGGGAGGAGACCCAGTACTTC. Protein product: CASSQEGAGGEETQYF.

This clone was counted between two and nine times. The genes are TRBV12-2 and TRBJ2-7; the D call in the table, TRBD2, was not verified against the DNA. TRBV12-2 is a listed pseudogene. The CDR3 contains 13 residues. CDR3 sequence reads: CASRPTREREQYF. CDR3 nucleotide sequence: TGTGCAAGTCGCCCCACACGGGAGCGAGAGCAGTACTTC.

This sequence joins TRBV9 and TRBJ1-2; 7 nucleotides line up with TRBD1. The CDR3 is made up of 16 amino acids. The germline CDR1 and CDR2 sequences are SGDLS and YYNGEE. The ends lost 0 bases at V and 7 bases at J; junction bases unmatched: 12. Here the CDR3 reads CASSVDRDRGYRGYTF. The DNA of the CDR3 is TGTGCCAGCAGCGTAGACCGGGACAGAGGCTACCGTGGCTACACCTTC.

V usage is TRBV2 and J usage is TRBJ2-3; 13 bases are a match to TRBD2. J was trimmed by 3 bases and V by 4 bases; bases with no gene match: 1. The CDR3 totals 15 residues. Germline-derived CDR1 and CDR2 are SNHLY and FYNNEI. The CDR3 DNA is TGTGCCAGCAGTGTGGGACTAGCGGGGACAGATACGCAGTATTTT. This gives the protein CASSVGLAGTDTQYF. The complete variable domain, with remaining parts taken from reference TRBV2 and TRBJ2-3, reads EPEVTQTPSHQVTQMGQEVILRCVPISNHLYFYWYRQILGQKVEFLVSFYNNEISEKSEIFDDQFSVERPDGSNFTLKIRSTKLEDSAMYFCASSVGLAGTDTQYFGPGTRLTVL.

This sequence joins TRBV7-3 and TRBJ2-2; D not certain. This CDR3 comprises 15 residues. Germline V lookup: CDR1 SGHTA, CDR2 FQGTGA. With 0 bases removed from V and 6 bases from J, the gap between germline ends came to 11 bases. The CDR3 DNA reads TGTGCCAGCAGCTTAACCATAAACACCGCCGGGGAGCTGTTTTTT. This translates into CASSLTINTAGELFF. The whole variable domain, remainder taken from reference TRBV7-3 and TRBJ2-2, is GAGVSQTPSNKVTEKGKYVELRCDPISGHTALYWYRQSLGQGPEFLIYFQGTGAADDSGLPNDRFFAVRPEGSVSTLKIQRTERGDSAVYLCASSLTINTAGELFFGEGSRLTVL.

CDR3 in DNA: TGCGCCAGCAGCCAGGCTTTTTGGGGGGGCGGCACAGATACGCAGTATTTT. It translates to CASSQAFWGGGTDTQYF. The gene calls are TRBV4-1 and TRBJ2-3, with D tentatively TRBD2 (7 bases). The CDR3 has 17 amino acids. Germline values: CDR1 MGHRA, CDR2 YSYEKL. Trimming left V 3 bases short and J 1 base short, with 17 bases between.

The gene calls are TRBV5-6 and TRBJ1-5, with D maybe TRBD1 (6 bases). The CDR3 has 14 residues. Trimming removed 7 bases at V and 6 bases at J, with 17 bases between. The germline V gene encodes CDR1 SGHDT and CDR2 YYEEEE. CDR3 loop: CASGAWGGGQPQHF. The DNA of the CDR3 is TGTGCCAGCGGAGCTTGGGGGGGCGGTCAGCCCCAGCATTTT.